One T cell receptor beta chain is described in this entry. Antigen unknown. Repertoires were generated with immunoSEQ multiplex PCR, while TCRdb's copy carries only in-frame clones and drops some. Here the sample spans some 78,000 clones, 95% to 98% being singletons. This specimen belongs to a study of human thymus T cells. Broader study findings: Related reports documented highly overlapping thymic repertoires among unrelated individuals. It looked as if thymic and blood repertoires used V and J genes in a biased way.

The V gene's germline CDR1 is WSHSY and CDR2 SAAADI. The CDR3 covers 13 residues. V lost 4 bases, J lost 6 bases, and 4 bases stayed unmatched. The thymus was resected at corrective cardiac surgery. The source material was thymus tissue. The chain links TRBV10-2 to TRBJ1-2; TRBD1 matches at 8 bases. This clonotype was obtained from a boy younger than two with a congenital heart defect but otherwise immunologically healthy. CDR3 amino acids: CASSARTGNGYTF. In DNA form, the CDR3 reads TGCGCCAGCAGTGCTAGGACAGGGAATGGCTACACCTTC.